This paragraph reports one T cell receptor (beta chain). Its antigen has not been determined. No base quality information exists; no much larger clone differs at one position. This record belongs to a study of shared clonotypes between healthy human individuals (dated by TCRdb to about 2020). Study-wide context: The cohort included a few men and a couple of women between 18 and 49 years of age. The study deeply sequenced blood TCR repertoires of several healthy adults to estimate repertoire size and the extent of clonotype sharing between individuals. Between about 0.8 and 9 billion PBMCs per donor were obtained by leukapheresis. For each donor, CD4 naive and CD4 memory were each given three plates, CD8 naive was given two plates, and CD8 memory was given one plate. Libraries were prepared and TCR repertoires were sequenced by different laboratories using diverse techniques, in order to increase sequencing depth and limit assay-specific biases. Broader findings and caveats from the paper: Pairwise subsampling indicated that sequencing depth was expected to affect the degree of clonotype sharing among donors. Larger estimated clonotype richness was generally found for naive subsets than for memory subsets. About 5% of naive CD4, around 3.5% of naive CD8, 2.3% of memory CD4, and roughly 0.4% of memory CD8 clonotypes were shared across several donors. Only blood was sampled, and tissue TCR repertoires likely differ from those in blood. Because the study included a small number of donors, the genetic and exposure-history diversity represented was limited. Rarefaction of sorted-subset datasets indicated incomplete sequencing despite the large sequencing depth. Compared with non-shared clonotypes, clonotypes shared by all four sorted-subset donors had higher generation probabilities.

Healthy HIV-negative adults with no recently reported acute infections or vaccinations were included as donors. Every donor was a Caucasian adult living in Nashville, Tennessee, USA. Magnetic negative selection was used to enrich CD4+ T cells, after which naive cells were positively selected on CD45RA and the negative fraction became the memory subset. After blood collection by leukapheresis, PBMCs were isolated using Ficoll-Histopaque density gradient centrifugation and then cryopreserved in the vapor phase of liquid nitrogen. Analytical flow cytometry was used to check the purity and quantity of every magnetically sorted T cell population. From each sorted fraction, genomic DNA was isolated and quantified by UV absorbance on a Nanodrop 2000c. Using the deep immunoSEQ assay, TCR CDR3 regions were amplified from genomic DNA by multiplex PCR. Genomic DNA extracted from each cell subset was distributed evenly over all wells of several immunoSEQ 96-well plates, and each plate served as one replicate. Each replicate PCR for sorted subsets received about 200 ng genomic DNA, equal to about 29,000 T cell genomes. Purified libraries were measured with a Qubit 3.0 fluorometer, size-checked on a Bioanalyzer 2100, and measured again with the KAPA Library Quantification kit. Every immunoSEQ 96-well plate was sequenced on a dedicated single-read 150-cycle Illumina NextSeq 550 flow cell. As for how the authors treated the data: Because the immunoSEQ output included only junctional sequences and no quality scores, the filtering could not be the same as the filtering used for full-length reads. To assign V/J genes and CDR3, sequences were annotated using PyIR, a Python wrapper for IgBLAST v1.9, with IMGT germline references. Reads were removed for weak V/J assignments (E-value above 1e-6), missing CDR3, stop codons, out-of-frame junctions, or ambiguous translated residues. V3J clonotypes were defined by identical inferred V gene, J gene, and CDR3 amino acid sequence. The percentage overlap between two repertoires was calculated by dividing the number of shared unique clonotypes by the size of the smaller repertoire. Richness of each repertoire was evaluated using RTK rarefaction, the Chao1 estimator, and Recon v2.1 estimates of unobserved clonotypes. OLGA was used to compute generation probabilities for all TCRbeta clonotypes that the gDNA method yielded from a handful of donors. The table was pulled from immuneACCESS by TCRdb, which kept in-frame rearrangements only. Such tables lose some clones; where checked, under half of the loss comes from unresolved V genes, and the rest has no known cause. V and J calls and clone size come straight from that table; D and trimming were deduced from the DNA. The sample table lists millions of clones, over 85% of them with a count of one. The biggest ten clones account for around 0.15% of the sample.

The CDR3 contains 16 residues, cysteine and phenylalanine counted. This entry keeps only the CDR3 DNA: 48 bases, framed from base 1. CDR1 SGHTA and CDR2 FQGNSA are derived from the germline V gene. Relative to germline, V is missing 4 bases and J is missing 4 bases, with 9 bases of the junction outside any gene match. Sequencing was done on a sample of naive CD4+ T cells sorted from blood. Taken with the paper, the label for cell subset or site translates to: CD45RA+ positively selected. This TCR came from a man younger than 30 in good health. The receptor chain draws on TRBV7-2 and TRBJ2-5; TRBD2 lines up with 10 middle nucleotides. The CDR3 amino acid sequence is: CASSSLAGAIGETQYF. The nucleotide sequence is TGTGCCAGCAGCTCCCTAGCGGGAGCCATTGGAGAGACCCAGTACTTC.